This T cell receptor beta chain is drawn from a study of OX40 agonist ivuxolimab in advanced cancers. Data came from immunoSEQ multiplex PCR; TCRdb stores just in-frame clones and leaves some out. The profile shows more than 100,000 clones, 85% to 90% of them singletons. Trimming left V 8 bases short and J 0 bases short, with 17 bases between. Germline V gene lookup returns CDR1 LNHDA and CDR2 SQIVND (reference sequence). The CDR3 sequence is 17 residues long. The sequence was obtained from an adult with an advanced solid tumor such as melanoma, head and neck, liver or kidney cancer. The chain carries TRBV19 and TRBJ2-6, with D maybe TRBD1 (6 bases). Sequenced material: CD4+ or CD8+ T cells sorted from blood, taken in a trial of the OX40 agonist ivuxolimab. CDR3 sequence (DNA): TGTGCCAGTCAAGAGGCAGGGGCGTTCTCTGGGGCCAACGTCCTGACTTTC. Translation gives CASQEAGAFSGANVLTF.